The rows below give T cell receptor beta chains drawn from one sample of a study of vaccination effects on CD4 cells after COVID-19. Only in-frame clones appear in the TCRdb table, and some are missing; sequencing was by immunoSEQ multiplex PCR. The sample consists of 35,000 to 40,000 clones, just under 85% of them appearing once. Their recognized antigens are unknown. The specimen comprised CD4+ T cells from PBMCs cultured with HCoV-NL63 spike peptides, sampled after COVID-19 vaccination. These receptors all stem from a human donor who received a COVID-19 vaccine. Some clones in this sample may be carry-over from other donors' samples. Both conserved end residues are part of each CDR3. A D gene is named only where the DNA matches it firmly. Clone size is shown for a subset of rows, as once, few, many or a class of expanded clone.

d_gene	v_gene	abundance	j_gene	CDR3nt	CDR3aa
.	TRBV10-2	.	TRBJ1-1	TGCGCCAGCAGTGAGACAGGGATAAATGGAGCTTTCTTT	CASSETGINGAFF
.	TRBV4-1	.	TRBJ2-2	TGCGCCAGCAGCCGAGGTACAGGGTCCACCGGGGAGCTGTTTTTT	CASSRGTGSTGELFF
.	TRBV7-6	.	TRBJ2-6	TGTGCCAGCAGCCCAGAAAAACGGCCAGTACCTGGGGCCAACGTCCTGACTTTC	CASSPEKRPVPGANVLTF
.	TRBV5-6	.	TRBJ2-3	TGTGCCAGCAGCTTTGGGGCCGGGGCAGATACGCAGTATTTT	CASSFGAGADTQYF
.	TRBV6-5	.	TRBJ1-3	TGTGCCAGCAGTACCATCTCTGGAAACACCATATATTTT	CASSTISGNTIYF
TRBD2	TRBV9	.	TRBJ2-2	TGTGCCAGCGCGGGGGGTGGGACCGGGGAGCTGTTTTTT	CASAGGGTGELFF
TRBD1	TRBV5-6	.	TRBJ2-3	TGTGCCAGCAGTCGAAACAGGGGGACAGATACGCAGTATTTT	CASSRNRGTDTQYF
TRBD1	TRBV11-2	.	TRBJ1-2	TGTGCCAGCAGCTTTTTCGCACCGGGACAGGGGTGGTATGGCTACACCTTC	CASSFFAPGQGWYGYTF
TRBD1	TRBV18	.	TRBJ2-2	TGTGCCAGCTCACCAAACAGGGGCGACACCGGGGAGCTGTTTTTT	CASSPNRGDTGELFF
.	TRBV6-2/TRBV6-3	few	TRBJ1-5	TGTGCCAGCAGTTACCAGGTTAGCAATCAGCCCCAGCATTTT	CASSYQVSNQPQHF
TRBD1	TRBV4-1	.	TRBJ1-5	TGCGCCAGCAGCCAACCGGGACAGGGGGGCAATCAGCCCCAGCATTTT	CASSQPGQGGNQPQHF
.	TRBV6-5	.	TRBJ1-3	TGTGCCAGCGGACCGCGGCGTGACTCTGGAAACACCATATATTTT	CASGPRRDSGNTIYF
.	TRBV6-6	.	TRBJ1-1	TGTGCCAGCAGTTACGGGTCTGGCGGCGGCACTGAAGCTTTCTTT	CASSYGSGGGTEAFF
.	TRBV7-8	.	TRBJ2-1	TGTGCCAGCAGCTTAAGGGGGGGGGAACCCGTGTTCTTC	CASSLRGGEPVFF
.	TRBV19	.	TRBJ1-1	TGTGCCAGTAGTATTGAATGGAAGAACACTGAAGCTTTCTTT	CASSIEWKNTEAFF
.	TRBV27	.	TRBJ2-1	TGTGCCAGCAGCTCTCAGGTTTTTCCCAGCACCAATGAGCAGTTCTTC	CASSSQVFPSTNEQFF
TRBD1	TRBV5-1	.	TRBJ1-1	TGCGCCAGCAGCTTGGACCCCGATACAGGGGAATTCACTGAAGCTTTCTTT	CASSLDPDTGEFTEAFF
.	TRBV7-3	.	TRBJ2-1	TGTGCCAGCAGCTACGCCGGGACCCGTGACAATGAGCAGTTCTTC	CASSYAGTRDNEQFF
TRBD1	TRBV5-1	.	TRBJ1-5	TGCGCCAGCAGAAGGGACAGGGGACAGCCCCAGCATTTT	CASRRDRGQPQHF
.	TRBV15	.	TRBJ2-1	TGTGCCACCAGCAGAGGGGGCATTCCTTACAATGAGCAGTTCTTC	CATSRGGIPYNEQFF
.	TRBV2	.	TRBJ1-3	TGTGCCAGCAGTGGTTTGCCAGGACACCTCTCTGGAAACACCATATATTTT	CASSGLPGHLSGNTIYF
TRBD2	TRBV10-2	once	TRBJ2-2	TGCGCCAGCGCAGCGGGGGGCGCAGCCGGGGAGCTGTTTTTT	CASAAGGAAGELFF
TRBD2	TRBV5-8	.	TRBJ2-2	TGTGCCAGCAGAATAGCGGGGGCCCGAACCGGGGAGCTGTTTTTT	CASRIAGARTGELFF
.	TRBV7-2	.	TRBJ2-5	TGTGCCAGCTATGCGGCGGGCCTGGGGGAGACCCAGTACTTC	CASYAAGLGETQYF
.	TRBV6-5	once	TRBJ2-2	TGTGCCAGCAGTTACTCTCGGGAGAACACCGGGGAGCTGTTTTTT	CASSYSRENTGELFF
.	TRBV7-2	.	TRBJ2-1	TGTGCCAGCAGCTCCGCCCCGGGCGGTTCCTACAATGAGCAGTTCTTC	CASSSAPGGSYNEQFF
.	TRBV19	.	TRBJ1-5	TGTGCCAGTAGTAGGGGTACAGGGCCCGAGGGGCCCCAGCATTTT	CASSRGTGPEGPQHF
.	TRBV10-1	once	TRBJ1-2	TGCGCCAGCAGTGAGTCGGTCAGGGGCCAGAATGGCTACACCTTC	CASSESVRGQNGYTF
.	TRBV20-1	.	TRBJ1-1	TGCAGTGCTAGTGTCCTGAATAAGAACACTGAAGCTTTCTTT	CSASVLNKNTEAFF
.	TRBV7-2	once	TRBJ1-5	TGTGCCAGCAGCTCCAGACAGGGCAATCAGCCCCAGCATTTT	CASSSRQGNQPQHF
.	TRBV15	.	TRBJ2-5	TGTGCCACCAGCACAGGGGCAGCGCCCTACCAAGAGACCCAGTACTTC	CATSTGAAPYQETQYF
.	TRBV24-1	.	TRBJ2-3	TGTGCCACCAGTGACCCGCCCCGAGATACGCAGTATTTT	CATSDPPRDTQYF
TRBD1	TRBV4-3	.	TRBJ1-4	TGCGCCAGCAGCCGAGGGACAGAACCAACTAATGAAAAACTGTTTTTT	CASSRGTEPTNEKLFF
.	TRBV18	.	TRBJ2-3	TGTGCCAGCTCACCACCGCGTGGGGGCAACACAGATACGCAGTATTTT	CASSPPRGGNTDTQYF
.	TRBV6-5	.	TRBJ1-3	TGTGCCAGCACCCTTCCGTACTCTGGAAACACCATATATTTT	CASTLPYSGNTIYF
.	TRBV7-2	.	TRBJ2-2	TGTGCCAGCAGCGGCGCAGGGTTCACCGGGGAGCTGTTTTTT	CASSGAGFTGELFF
.	TRBV24-1	.	TRBJ2-5	TGTGCCACCAGCTCCGCCAACCTTCAAGAGACCCAGTACTTC	CATSSANLQETQYF
.	TRBV19	few	TRBJ1-2	TGTGCCAGTAGTATAGTGCGGGGTCCGAACTATGGCTACACCTTC	CASSIVRGPNYGYTF
.	TRBV2	.	TRBJ2-1	TGTGCCAGCAGTGAAATGGGCGGGGAGTCCTACAATGAGCAGTTCTTC	CASSEMGGESYNEQFF
TRBD2	TRBV7-2	.	TRBJ2-1	TGTGCCAGCAGCTTAGGCCCCGTGTTCGGGACTAGGCCGTTCTTC	CASSLGPVFGTRPFF
.	TRBV24-1	.	TRBJ2-2	TGTGCCACCAGTGATCCACGCGCGGGGGCCGCCGGGGAGCTGTTTTTT	CATSDPRAGAAGELFF
.	TRBV4-1	.	TRBJ1-4	TGCGCCAGCAGCCAAGTGCCCAAGTGGAATGAAAAACTGTTTTTT	CASSQVPKWNEKLFF
.	TRBV6-2/TRBV6-3	.	TRBJ1-5	TGTGCCAGCAGTTGGGGACTATTAACTTCCAATCAGCCCCAGCATTTT	CASSWGLLTSNQPQHF
.	TRBV19	.	TRBJ2-2	TGTGCCAGTAGTCAGGGCCCTGGGGACACCGGGGAGCTGTTTTTT	CASSQGPGDTGELFF
.	TRBV11-1	.	TRBJ2-5	TGTGCCAGCAGCTCCACCCTCCGGAGGGAAGAGACCCAGTACTTC	CASSSTLRREETQYF
.	TRBV4-3	.	TRBJ1-2	TGCGCCAGCAGCCGCAGCCTACCGGGGGACTATGGCTACACCTTC	CASSRSLPGDYGYTF
.	TRBV5-1	.	TRBJ1-3	TGCGCCAGCAGCCCTGGAGGGGGTTCGGGAGGAAACACCATATATTTT	CASSPGGGSGGNTIYF
TRBD1	TRBV11-2	.	TRBJ2-3	TGTGCCAGCAGCTTACGTCGGACAGGGGGGGATACGCAGTATTTT	CASSLRRTGGDTQYF
.	TRBV2	.	TRBJ2-3	TGTGCCAGCAGGAAAATCGCGGACCGTGTGTCCAGCAATACGCAGTATTTT	CASRKIADRVSSNTQYF
.	TRBV9	once	TRBJ2-1	TGTGCCAGCAGCGTAGTCCCAAGATACAATGAGCAGTTCTTC	CASSVVPRYNEQFF
.	TRBV14	.	TRBJ2-2	TGTGCCAGCAGCCAAGATAGGTTCGGGGAGCTGTTTTTT	CASSQDRFGELFF
TRBD1	TRBV3-1/TRBV3-2	.	TRBJ2-3	TGTGCCAGCAGCCAAGCCGGACAGGGAAGAGATACGCAGTATTTT	CASSQAGQGRDTQYF
.	TRBV19	.	TRBJ1-2	TGTGCCAGTAGATCGGGACCTGGGGGAGGCTACACCTTC	CASRSGPGGGYTF
.	TRBV30	once	TRBJ2-5	TGTGCCTGTACAGACGCTGAGACCCAGTACTTC	CACTDAETQYF
TRBD1	TRBV6-5	.	TRBJ1-5	TGTGCCAGACTACAGGGGGCGTATCAGCCCCAGCATTTT	CARLQGAYQPQHF
TRBD1	TRBV5-1	.	TRBJ2-1	TGCGCCAGCAGCCCCCGGGACAGGTTAAACAATGAGCAGTTCTTC	CASSPRDRLNNEQFF
TRBD2	TRBV7-2	.	TRBJ2-1	TGTGCCAGCAGCTTTAATAGCGGGGGGCCTTACAATGAGCAGTTCTTC	CASSFNSGGPYNEQFF
TRBD1	TRBV18	.	TRBJ2-1	TGTGCCAGCTCAAGCCCCGGGACAGGGGGTTTTGAGCAGTTCTTC	CASSSPGTGGFEQFF
TRBD2	TRBV19	.	TRBJ2-1	TGTGCCAGTAGTATAGCACCCTTTAGCGGGATCACCTACAATGAGCAGTTCTTC	CASSIAPFSGITYNEQFF